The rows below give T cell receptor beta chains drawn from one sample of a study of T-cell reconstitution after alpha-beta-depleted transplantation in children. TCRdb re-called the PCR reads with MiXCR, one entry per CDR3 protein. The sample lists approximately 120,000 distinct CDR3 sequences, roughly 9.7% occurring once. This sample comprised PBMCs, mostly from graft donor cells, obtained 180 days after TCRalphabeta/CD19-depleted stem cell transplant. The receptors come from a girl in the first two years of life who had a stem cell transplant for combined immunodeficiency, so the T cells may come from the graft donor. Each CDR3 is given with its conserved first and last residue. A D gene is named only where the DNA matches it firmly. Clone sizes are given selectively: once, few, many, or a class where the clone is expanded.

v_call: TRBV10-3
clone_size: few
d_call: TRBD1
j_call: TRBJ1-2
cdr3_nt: TGTGCCATCAGTGAGAACAGGGGCTACAATGGCTACACCTTC
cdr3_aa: CAISENRGYNGYTF

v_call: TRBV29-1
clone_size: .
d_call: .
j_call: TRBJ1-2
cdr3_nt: TGCAGCGTTTCTAGGACGACGGGCTACACCTTC
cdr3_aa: CSVSRTTGYTF

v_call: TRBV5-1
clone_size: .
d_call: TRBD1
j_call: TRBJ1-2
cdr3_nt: TGCGCCAGCAGATTACAGGGGGAGGCCTTTGGCTACACCTTC
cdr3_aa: CASRLQGEAFGYTF

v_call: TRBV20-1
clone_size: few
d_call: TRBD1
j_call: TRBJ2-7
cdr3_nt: TGCAGTGCTAGAAGGACAGGGAACGAGCAGTACTTC
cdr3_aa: CSARRTGNEQYF

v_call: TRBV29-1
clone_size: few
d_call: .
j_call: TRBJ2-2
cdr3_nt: TGCAGCGTTGAAAACGGGCCCGGGGAGCTGTTTTTT
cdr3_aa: CSVENGPGELFF

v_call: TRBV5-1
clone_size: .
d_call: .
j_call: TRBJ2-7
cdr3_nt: TGCGCCAGCAGCTTGGGTGGGCCCGCTAGCTCCTACGAGCAGTACTTC
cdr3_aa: CASSLGGPASSYEQYF

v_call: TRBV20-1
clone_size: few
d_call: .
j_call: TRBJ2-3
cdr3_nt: TGCAGTGCTAGACTCGAGTGGGCAGATACGCAGTATTTT
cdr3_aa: CSARLEWADTQYF

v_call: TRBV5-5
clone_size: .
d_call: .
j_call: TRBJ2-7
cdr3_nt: TGTGCCAGCAGCTTGGGACGTACTTTCTACGAGCAGTACTTC
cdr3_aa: CASSLGRTFYEQYF

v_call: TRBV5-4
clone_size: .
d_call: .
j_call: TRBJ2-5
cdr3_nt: TGTGCCAGCAGCTTGGCCGGGCGGGTCAGAGAGACCCAGTACTTC
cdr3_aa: CASSLAGRVRETQYF

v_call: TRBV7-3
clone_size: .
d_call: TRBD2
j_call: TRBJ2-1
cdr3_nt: TGTGCCAGCAGCTTAACGCGGGGGGATGGCGATGAGCAGTTCTTC
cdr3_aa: CASSLTRGDGDEQFF

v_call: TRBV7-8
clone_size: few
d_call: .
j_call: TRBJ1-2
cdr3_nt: TGTGCCAGCAGCTCCCCTCGGGCAGGGAGAGGGGGCTACACCTTC
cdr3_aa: CASSSPRAGRGGYTF

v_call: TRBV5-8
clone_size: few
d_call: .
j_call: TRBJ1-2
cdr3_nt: TGTGCCAGCAGCTTGACCGAGGCGTATGGCTACACCTTC
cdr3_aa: CASSLTEAYGYTF

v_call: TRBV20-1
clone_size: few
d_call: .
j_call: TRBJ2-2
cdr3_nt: TGCAGTGCTACAGGGGTATCCTACGCCGGGGAGCTGTTTTTT
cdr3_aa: CSATGVSYAGELFF

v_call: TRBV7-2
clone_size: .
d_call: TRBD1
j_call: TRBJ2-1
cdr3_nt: TGTGCCAGCAGCCGCAGGGGGCCGAAATACAATGAGCAGTTCTTC
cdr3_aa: CASSRRGPKYNEQFF